This TCR beta chain was recovered during a study of cytomegalovirus exposure and HLA in healthy donors. Study-wide results and limits: It has been reported that TCR beta sequences accurately predicted the HLA-A and HLA-B alleles of most subjects. In a later analysis, donors in an Asian-associated ancestry cluster reportedly had fewer N-insertions in productive TCRs than the cohort mean.

The PCR used 60 Vbeta and 13 Jbeta primers. Some clones are missing from TCRdb's copy, which holds only in-frame ones; the method was immunoSEQ multiplex PCR. The data show just over 150,000 clones, around nine tenths seen once. V lost 0 bases and J lost 4, with 7 bases in between. Germline-derived CDR1 and CDR2 are SGHDT and YYEEEE. The CDR3 contains 13 residues. Regarding this clone: Its antigen is unidentified.

The V gene is TRBV5-6, the J gene TRBJ2-5; no reliable D call. The sequence was collected from a woman aged 18-29 years in good health and CMV-seronegative. The sequencing input was PBMCs. The CDR3: CASSLGLGETQYF. As DNA, the CDR3 is TGTGCCAGCAGCTTGGGGCTTGGAGAGACCCAGTACTTC.